These 22 T cell receptor beta chains originate from one sample sequenced in a study of T cell responses to AZD1222 COVID-19 vaccine. Assay: immunoSEQ multiplex PCR; the TCRdb copy retains only in-frame clones and omits some. The table has about 120,000 clones, 91% seen once. Sequencing used peripheral blood, obtained on day 0 of AZD1222 vaccination. These TCRs come from an adult in good health.

J is TRBJ2-6 and V is TRBV12-5; maybe TRBD1 (6 bases). This CDR3 is built from 17 residues. The V gene lost 5 bases and the J gene lost 3 bases, with 17 bases spanning the gap. Germline V lookup: CDR1 LGHNT, CDR2 FRNRAP. CDR3 sequence: CASGLKAGAGGANVLTF. The CDR3 coding sequence is TGTGCTAGTGGTCTCAAAGCAGGGGCTGGTGGGGCCAACGTCCTGACTTTC.

This chain connects TRBV19 to TRBJ1-1; no clear D. Germline V lookup: CDR1 LNHDA, CDR2 SQIVND (reference sequence). This CDR3 region has 15 residues. Trimming removed 6 bases at V and 7 bases at J, with 21 bases between. CDR3 DNA sequence: TGTGCCAGTAGCCTGGCCCGGGAGCTTACACGTGAAGCTTTCTTT. Translating it yields CASSLARELTREAFF.

This chain links TRBV30 with TRBJ2-3; D remains ambiguous. Trimming pared 0 bases from V and 0 bases from J, leaving 4 bases between. This CDR3 region has 13 residues. Germline values: CDR1 GTSNPN, CDR2 SVGIG (reference sequence). The CDR3 DNA reads as TGTGCCTGGAGTGTTACTAGCACAGATACGCAGTATTTT. Translating gives CAWSVTSTDTQYF. Together with reference TRBV30 and TRBJ2-3, the CDR3 gives the full variable domain: SQTIHQWPATLVQPVGSPLSLECTVEGTSNPNLYWYRQAAGRGLQLLFYSVGIGQISSEVPQNLSASRPQDRQFILSSKKLLLSDSGFYLCAWSVTSTDTQYFGPGTRLTVL.

In its sample, this clone was seen once. The sample has other DNA sequences that encode this CDR3 too. The chain employs TRBV19 and TRBJ1-2; D call uncertain. The V end was cut by 6 bases, the J end by 4 bases, with 9 bases between. CDR3 size: 12 residues. The germline V gene has CDR1 LNHDA and CDR2 SQIVND (reference sequence). The CDR3 region has the DNA TGTGCCAGTAGCATGCCGGTCTATGGCTACACCTTC. Translating gives CASSMPVYGYTF.

This chain uses TRBV2 with TRBJ2-7; D not certain. Germline lookup yields CDR1 SNHLY and CDR2 FYNNEI. The CDR3 consists of 12 residues. V dropped 8 bases and J dropped 0 bases, with 8 bases sitting between them. The CDR3 nucleotides read TGTGCCAGCTCCCTAAGCTCCTACGAGCAGTACTTC. As protein: CASSLSSYEQYF.

The DNA for the CDR3 is TGTGCCATAGGAGACCGGGGGAGGGCAGATACGCAGTATTTT. Amino acid sequence: CAIGDRGRADTQYF. This chain joins TRBV19 and TRBJ2-3; TRBD2 matches at 7 bases. Germline CDR1 is LNHDA and CDR2 is SQIVND (reference sequence). The junction had 11 bases not matched to a gene; V was cut back by 10 bases and J by 4 bases. CDR3 length equals 14 residues.

Only one count was recorded for this clone. CDR3 amino acids: CASSSILTGRFF. CDR3 bases: TGTGCCAGCAGTTCGATTTTGACAGGTCGGTTCTTC. The rearrangement uses TRBV27 and TRBJ2-1; TRBD1 might be the D (6 bases). Per germline, CDR1 MNHEY and CDR2 SMNVEV (reference sequence). This CDR3 has 12 amino acids. The ends were cut back, 4 bases at V and 15 bases at J, with 16 bases in the middle.

The J gene is TRBJ2-7, the V gene TRBV19; 12 nucleotides agree with TRBD1. The CDR3 runs to 16 residues. The V and J ends lost 6 bases and 7 bases, in that order; junction bases with no gene match: 13. Looked up from germline, CDR1 is LNHDA and CDR2 is SQIVND (reference sequence). CDR3 sequence: CASSDRPGQGAREQYF. The CDR3 DNA follows: TGTGCCAGTAGCGACCGCCCGGGACAGGGGGCTCGGGAGCAGTACTTC.

A remark on this clone: The sample has other DNA sequences that encode this CDR3 too. The chain uses TRBV13 and TRBJ1-4; no reliable D call. CDR1 is PRHDT, CDR2 FYEKMQ, per germline (reference sequence). This CDR3 is built from 13 residues. V dropped 3 bases and J dropped 5 bases, with 7 bases sitting between them. The CDR3 nucleotides are TGTGCCAGCAGCTTTGGAGGGAATGAAAAACTGTTTTTT. As protein: CASSFGGNEKLFF. The variable domain in full, completed from reference TRBV13 and TRBJ1-4, reads AAGVIQSPRHLIKEKRETATLKCYPIPRHDTVYWYQQGPGQDPQFLISFYEKMQSDKGSIPDRFSAQQFSDYHSELNMSSLELGDSALYFCASSFGGNEKLFFGSGTQLSVL.

The gene calls are TRBV6-4 and TRBJ2-3, with D hard to call. This CDR3 comprises 14 residues. CDR1 MRHNA and CDR2 SNTAGT come from the germline V gene. V was shortened by 4 bases and J by 0 bases, with 8 bases between the two germline ends. The CDR3 is CASSGDGSTDTQYF. In DNA form, the CDR3 reads TGTGCCAGCAGTGGCGACGGGAGCACAGATACGCAGTATTTT.

The V gene is TRBV18, the J gene TRBJ1-2; TRBD1 agrees at 7 bases. This CDR3 is built from 14 residues. Germline-derived CDR1 and CDR2 are KGHSH and LQKENI. Trimming removed 6 bases from V and 3 bases from J; junction bases left unmatched: 7. The CDR3 region has the DNA TGTGCCAGCTCTTTTGACAGGGCTGACTATGGCTACACCTTC. Its translation: CASSFDRADYGYTF.

The rearrangement uses TRBV5-8 and TRBJ1-4; D ambiguous. In germline, CDR1 is SGHTS, CDR2 YDEGEE. The CDR3 extends over 15 amino acids. Between the trimmed V and J ends, which lost 1 base and 2 bases, there was a span of 9 bases. The CDR3 sequence: CASSLRRQTNEKLFF. The CDR3 DNA reads TGTGCCAGCAGCTTGAGAAGGCAGACTAATGAAAAACTGTTTTTT.

The chain carries TRBV5-1 and TRBJ2-7; 7 positions agree with TRBD2. Germline CDR1 reads SGHRS; CDR2 reads YFSETQ. V lost 0 bases to trimming and J lost 3 bases; unmatched junction nucleotides: 12. This CDR3 comprises 17 residues. DNA of the CDR3: TGCGCCAGCAGCTTGGTCGGGGGGTTAGGACTGAACTACGAGCAGTACTTC. Translation: CASSLVGGLGLNYEQYF. The full variable domain, rest sourced from reference TRBV5-1 and TRBJ2-7, is KAGVTQTPRYLIKTRGQQVTLSCSPISGHRSVSWYQQTPGQGLQFLFEYFSETQRNKGNFPGRFSGRQFSNSRSEMNVSTLELGDSALYLCASSLVGGLGLNYEQYFGPGTRLTVT.

This clone was counted once. This chain links TRBV18 with TRBJ2-2; no firm D call. Per the germline V gene, CDR1 is KGHSH and CDR2 is LQKENI. V lost 6 bases and J 0 bases, leaving 8 bases between the germline ends. The CDR3 is made up of 14 amino acids. The CDR3 loop is CASSVDSNTGELFF. CDR3 nucleotides: TGTGCCAGCTCCGTAGATTCGAACACCGGGGAGCTGTTTTTT.

The gene calls are TRBV5-1 and TRBJ1-2, with D unclear. Germline assignment: CDR1 SGHRS and CDR2 YFSETQ. The CDR3 has 12 amino acids. V was cut by 0 bases and J by 4 bases, with 4 bases left in between. The CDR3 loop reads CASSLGLYGYTF. The DNA for the CDR3 is TGCGCCAGCAGCTTGGGACTCTATGGCTACACCTTC.

The chain is built from TRBV11-3 and TRBJ1-1, with TRBD1 as a possible D gene (5 bases). Trimming shortened V by 5 bases and J by 1 base, and 14 bases separated the two germline ends. CDR1 and CDR2 from the germline V gene are SGHNT and YENEEA. The CDR3 runs to 15 residues. The CDR3 sequence is CASSGGEHQNTEAFF. DNA for the CDR3: TGTGCCAGCAGCGGGGGAGAACACCAGAACACTGAAGCTTTCTTT.

The chain carries TRBV27 and TRBJ2-6; D is possibly TRBD2 (6 bases). The V end was cut by 10 bases, the J end by 0 bases, with 16 bases between. This CDR3 is 16 amino acids long. From germline, CDR1 is MNHEY and CDR2 SMNVEV (reference sequence). The CDR3 region is CATSGGRGSGANVLTF. For the CDR3, the DNA is TGTGCCACATCTGGCGGGCGGGGCTCTGGGGCCAACGTCCTGACTTTC.

This clone has just one count. The rearrangement uses TRBV7-9 and TRBJ1-4; D is perhaps TRBD1 (6 bases). Germline loops: CDR1 SEHNR, CDR2 FQNEAQ (reference sequence). V lost 2 bases and J lost 8, with 9 bases in between. CDR3 length: 13 residues. CDR3 sequence reads: CASSLKGGEKLFF. As DNA, the CDR3 is TGTGCCAGCAGCTTAAAAGGGGGAGAAAAACTGTTTTTT.

The rearrangement joins TRBV3-1 (or the pseudogene TRBV3-2) to TRBJ1-2; 9 bases line up with TRBD1. This CDR3 comprises 15 residues. J gave up 4 bases and V 1 base, and 4 bases lay outside the gene matches. Germline CDR1 LGHDT, CDR2 YNNKEL (reference sequence). For the CDR3, the DNA is TGTGCCAGCAGCCAAGGGTCGACAGGGGGCTATGGCTACACCTTC. It translates to CASSQGSTGGYGYTF.

The genes are TRBV7-9 and TRBJ2-6, with D unclear. CDR1 is SEHNR and CDR2 is FQNEAQ in the germline V gene (reference sequence). V dropped 5 bases and J dropped 2 bases, with 10 bases sitting between them. This CDR3 has 15 residues. CDR3 bases: TGTGCCAGCAGCCCACCGAAGACTGGGGCCAACGTCCTGACTTTC. The encoded protein is CASSPPKTGANVLTF. Full variable domain (rest looked up from reference TRBV7-9 and TRBJ2-6): DTGVSQNPRHKITKRGQNVTFRCDPISEHNRLYWYRQTLGQGPEFLTYFQNEAQLEKSRLLSDRFSAERPKGSFSTLEIQRTEQGDSAMYLCASSPPKTGANVLTFGAGSRLTVL.

The chain carries TRBV9 and TRBJ2-2; TRBD1 is a possible D gene (6 bases). CDR1 is SGDLS and CDR2 is YYNGEE in the germline V gene. The CDR3 covers 16 residues. The V and J ends lost 3 bases and 6 bases respectively, with 18 bases between them. DNA for the CDR3: TGTGCCAGCAGCGCGAGAACAGGGATGGAATCCGGGGAGCTGTTTTTT. Amino acids: CASSARTGMESGELFF. Based on the CDR3 plus reference TRBV9 and TRBJ2-2, the full variable domain is DSGVTQTPKHLITATGQRVTLRCSPRSGDLSVYWYQQSLDQGLQFLIQYYNGEERAKGNILERFSAQQFPDLHSELNLSSLELGDSALYFCASSARTGMESGELFFGEGSRLTVL.

The V and J genes are TRBV5-4 and TRBJ1-6; the D is unclear. The CDR3 extends over 13 amino acids. The ends were cut back, 3 bases at V and 8 bases at J, with 9 bases in the middle. Per germline, CDR1 SGHNT and CDR2 YYREEE (reference sequence). The CDR3 bases are TGTGCCAGCAGCTCGGTAAAGGATTCACCCCTCCACTTT. Translated, it gives CASSSVKDSPLHF.